The next 10 T cell receptor beta chains were all read from a single sample in a study of CXCR3-negative and CXCR3-positive naive CD8 T cells. The authors made the TRB cDNA libraries by 5' RACE using UMI labels. TCRdb reworked the 5' RACE reads into one entry per CDR3 protein, no DNA. This sample's table has approximately 83,000 distinct CDR3 sequences. Sequenced sample: naive CXCR3- CD8+ T cells from blood. Subset indicated: CD45RO-CCR7+CD27+CD95- naive CD8+ T cells lacking CXCR3 (TNR3-). The origin of the receptors is a human donor in good health. Some clones in this sample may be carry-over from other donors' samples.

V is TRBV28 and J is TRBJ2-1; TCRdb's D call, TRBD1, is unchecked because there is no DNA. CDR1 is MDHEN and CDR2 is SYDVKM in the germline V gene. The CDR3 is 15 residues long. The CDR3: CASSFRGSPYNEQFF.

The chain's CDR3 is CASSEGRGRSSKPYNEQFF. V and J are TRBV2 and TRBJ2-1; there is no DNA to check the TCRdb D call of TRBD1. Looked up from germline, CDR1 is SNHLY and CDR2 is FYNNEI. This CDR3 has 19 residues.

The chain couples TRBV9 to TRBJ2-1. Germline V gene data show CDR1 as SGDLS and CDR2 as YYNGEE. The CDR3 extends over 14 amino acids. The CDR3 loop reads CASSRESSYNEQFF.

The chain links TRBV4-3 to TRBJ1-5; without DNA, the TCRdb call of TRBD1 cannot be checked. This CDR3 is 16 amino acids long. Per the germline V gene, CDR1 is LGHNA and CDR2 is YSLEER. CDR3 in amino acids: CASSQEERVTNQPQHF.

The chain carries TRBV19 and TRBJ2-7; the TCRdb call, TRBD1, lacks DNA for checking. Germline CDR1 reads LNHDA; CDR2 reads SQIVND (reference sequence). The CDR3 has 15 amino acids. The CDR3 is CASSAGTGPTYEQYF. Looking up the rest from reference TRBV19 and TRBJ2-7 gives the full variable domain: DGGITQSPKYLFRKEGQNVTLSCEQNLNHDAMYWYRQDPGQGLRLIYYSQIVNDFQKGDIAEGYSVSREKKESFPLTVTSAQKNPTAFYLCASSAGTGPTYEQYFGPGTRLTVT.

V usage is TRBV5-1 and J usage is TRBJ2-7; without DNA, the TCRdb call of TRBD1 cannot be checked. The CDR3 runs 14 residues. The germline V gene encodes CDR1 SGHRS and CDR2 YFSETQ. Here the CDR3 reads CASSLGQGDYEQYF.

The chain recombines TRBV29-1 with TRBJ2-7; TCRdb reports TRBD1, a call that lacks DNA to check it against. Germline assignment: CDR1 SQVTM and CDR2 ANQGSEA. The CDR3 has 14 residues. The CDR3 here is CSVEGTGELYEQYF.

The genes are TRBV2 and TRBJ2-1. The CDR3 has 17 amino acids. CDR1 is SNHLY and CDR2 is FYNNEI in the germline V gene. The CDR3: CASSEALRGKAYNEQFF.

The chain carries TRBV5-1 and TRBJ2-1; as DNA is missing, the TRBD1 call by TCRdb cannot be tested. Looked up from germline, CDR1 is SGHRS and CDR2 is YFSETQ. The CDR3 is 18 residues long. The CDR3 loop is CASSLMPHLGGAGNEQFF.

The chain is built from TRBV3-1 and TRBJ2-1. The CDR3 runs to 14 residues. Germline loops: CDR1 LGHDT, CDR2 YNNKEL (reference sequence). The CDR3 spells CASGPEGSYNEQFF.